These 13 T cell receptor beta chains originate from one sample sequenced in a study of Ad26.COV2.S vaccination and SARS-CoV-2 variants. The treatment was: around 19 received Ad26.COV2.S at low or high dose, single or two shots; a few received placebo; per-sample allocation not given. The samples date from day 63 after the first vaccine or placebo injection. Profiling relied on immunoSEQ multiplex PCR, and the TCRdb table lists in-frame clones only, not all of them. The repertoire includes 400,000 or so clones, 75% to 90% of them detected once, and 3% to 3.5% sits in the top ten. Sequenced here: peripheral blood, sampled in a trial of Ad26.COV2.S vaccine versus placebo. The receptors originated from a person between 18 and 65 years old who received the Ad26.COV2.S COVID-19 vaccine or a placebo.

The chain combines TRBV7-9 with TRBJ1-5; 8 positions match TRBD1. Germline trimming cut 5 bases from V and 2 bases from J; bases unmatched to any gene: 14. Germline CDR1 is SEHNR and CDR2 is FQNEAQ (reference sequence). The length of the CDR3 is 18 residues. The CDR3 bases are TGTGCCAGCAGCCGTGGACAGGGCCTATCCTCGGGCAATCAGCCCCAGCATTTT. Residues: CASSRGQGLSSGNQPQHF.

This chain connects TRBV3-1 (or the pseudogene TRBV3-2) to TRBJ2-3; 8 bases match TRBD2. J lost 5 bases, V lost 0 bases, and 7 bases had no gene match. CDR3 size: 16 residues. CDR1 and CDR2 from the germline V gene are LGHDT and YNNKEL (reference sequence). The chain's CDR3 is CASSQDLSGARDTQYF. Written as DNA, the CDR3 is TGTGCCAGCAGCCAAGATCTTAGCGGGGCTAGAGATACGCAGTATTTT.

The rearrangement uses TRBV15 and TRBJ1-1; TRBD1 matches 10 bases. Germline assignment: CDR1 LNHNV and CDR2 YYDKDF (reference sequence). Trimming removed 0 bases from V and 5 bases from J; junction bases left unmatched: 6. The CDR3 is 16 residues long. The CDR3 DNA is TGTGCCACCAGCAGAGATAAGGGACAGGGGAGAACTGAAGCTTTCTTT. Translation: CATSRDKGQGRTEAFF.

The gene calls are TRBV7-8 and TRBJ1-4; D gene uncertain. CDR3 length equals 14 residues. With 5 bases removed from V and 7 bases from J, the gap between germline ends came to 14 bases. CDR1 SGHVS and CDR2 FQNEAQ come from the germline V gene. In DNA, the CDR3 is TGTGCCAGCAGCCGAGAGGGATTCGGTGAAAAACTGTTTTTT. Encoded protein: CASSREGFGEKLFF.

The chain links TRBV10-2 to TRBJ1-5; D might be TRBD1 (5 bases). Per the germline V gene, CDR1 is WSHSY and CDR2 is SAAADI. CDR3 size: 14 residues. V was shortened by 2 bases and J by 7 bases, with 12 bases between the two germline ends. CDR3 region: CASSELAGTQPQHF. In DNA form, the CDR3 reads TGCGCCAGCAGTGAGCTGGCAGGGACCCAGCCCCAGCATTTT.

This clone was seen a few times. The chain links TRBV28 to TRBJ1-5, with TRBD1 identical over 9 bases. V lost 0 bases to trimming and J lost 3 bases; unmatched junction nucleotides: 3. The CDR3 sequence is 16 residues long. Germline lookup yields CDR1 MDHEN and CDR2 SYDVKM. CDR3 sequence: CASSLWGQGFNQPQHF. The CDR3 bases are TGTGCCAGCAGTTTATGGGGACAGGGCTTCAATCAGCCCCAGCATTTT.

The chain uses TRBV19 and TRBJ1-3; 7 bases map to TRBD1. Unmatched junction bases numbered 5, after V lost 6 bases and J lost 0 bases. Germline lookup yields CDR1 LNHDA and CDR2 SQIVND (reference sequence). This CDR3 has 15 residues. The CDR3 DNA sequence: TGTGCCAGTAGATCTACAGGGGCCTCTGGAAACACCATATATTTT. It specifies CASRSTGASGNTIYF.

V gene TRBV14 combines with J gene TRBJ2-3, with D perhaps TRBD1 (7 bases). Trimming removed 3 bases at V and 7 bases at J, with 26 bases between. Germline CDR1 SGHDN, CDR2 FVKESK. The CDR3 runs 18 residues. The CDR3: CASSHLPLTGEDSNTQYF. The CDR3, as DNA: TGTGCCAGCAGCCACTTACCTCTAACAGGGGAGGATTCCAATACGCAGTATTTT. Combining the CDR3 with reference TRBV14 and TRBJ2-3 gives the whole variable domain EAGVTQFPSHSVIEKGQTVTLRCDPISGHDNLYWYRRVMGKEIKFLLHFVKESKQDESGMPNNRFLAERTGGTYSTLKVQPAELEDSGVYFCASSHLPLTGEDSNTQYFGPGTRLTVL.

The chain recombines TRBV7-8 with TRBJ1-6; TRBD1 aligns across 8 bases. Germline V gene lookup returns CDR1 SGHVS and CDR2 FQNEAQ. V dropped 5 bases and J dropped 11; count of bases not matched to a gene: 11. CDR3 length: 15 amino acids. The CDR3 DNA follows: TGTGCCAGCAGCCCCCGGACAGGGAGTAGCGCACCCCTCCACTTT. Protein: CASSPRTGSSAPLHF.

J is TRBJ2-1 and V is TRBV4-3; D gene uncertain. The length of the CDR3 is 15 residues. Germline lookup yields CDR1 LGHNA and CDR2 YSLEER. V was trimmed by 0 bases and J by 0 bases, leaving 6 bases between them. The CDR3 coding sequence is TGCGCCAGCAGCCAAGATCTGAGCTCCTACAATGAGCAGTTCTTC. Translated, it gives CASSQDLSSYNEQFF.

The chain employs TRBV10-1 and TRBJ2-2; maybe TRBD2 (5 bases). CDR1 and CDR2 (germline): WNHNN, SYGVQD (reference sequence). This CDR3 spans 13 amino acids. Between the trimmed V and J ends, which lost 4 bases and 7 bases, there was a span of 10 bases. The CDR3 region is CASSALGGGELFF. The CDR3 DNA follows: TGCGCCAGCAGTGCACTTGGAGGCGGGGAGCTGTTTTTT.

The chain couples TRBV11-2 to TRBJ1-4; D is uncertain. V lost 0 bases and J lost 7, with 6 bases in between. The CDR3 has 13 residues. Germline values: CDR1 SGHAT, CDR2 FQNNGV. This CDR3 is CASSLEGSEKLFF. The CDR3 DNA reads TGTGCCAGCAGCTTAGAAGGTAGTGAAAAACTGTTTTTT.

J is TRBJ2-3 and V is TRBV18; D remains ambiguous. In germline, CDR1 is KGHSH, CDR2 LQKENI. Trimming cost V 0 bases and J 7 bases, with 8 bases left between them. The CDR3 runs to 13 residues. The CDR3 loop reads CASSPPERNTQYF. The CDR3, as DNA: TGTGCCAGCTCACCACCGGAGCGTAATACGCAGTATTTT. The variable domain in full, with the rest retrieved from reference TRBV18 and TRBJ2-3, is NAGVMQNPRHLVRRRGQEARLRCSPMKGHSHVYWYRQLPEEGLKFMVYLQKENIIDESGMPKERFSAEFPKEGPSILRIQQVVRGDSAAYFCASSPPERNTQYFGPGTRLTVL.